The 9 T cell receptor beta chains reported below all come from one sample, sequenced in a study of glioma-infiltrating T cells after dendritic cell vaccination. Profiled with immunoSEQ multiplex PCR; TCRdb holds only in-frame clones, not every one. The sample contains about 50,000 clones, over 75% of which appear only once. The source material was blood, sampled before dendritic cell vaccination. The receptors were sampled from a human donor with glioblastoma.

This sequence joins TRBV30 and TRBJ1-4; perhaps TRBD1 as D (5 bases). Germline assignment: CDR1 GTSNPN and CDR2 SVGIG (reference sequence). The V and J ends lost 0 bases and 8 bases respectively, with 7 bases between them. The CDR3 spans 12 residues. The CDR3 DNA follows: TGTGCCTGGAGTGTATCAGGGGAAAAACTGTTTTTT. Translation gives CAWSVSGEKLFF.

This chain links TRBV9 with TRBJ1-1; 8 bases map to TRBD1. The CDR3 contains 14 residues. Looked up from germline, CDR1 is SGDLS and CDR2 is YYNGEE. Germline trimming cut 4 bases from V and 5 bases from J; bases unmatched to any gene: 7. Here the CDR3 DNA reads TGTGCCAGCAGCCATAGGACAGGGCAGACTGAAGCTTTCTTT. It specifies CASSHRTGQTEAFF. Variable domain in full (rest from reference TRBV9 and TRBJ1-1): DSGVTQTPKHLITATGQRVTLRCSPRSGDLSVYWYQQSLDQGLQFLIQYYNGEERAKGNILERFSAQQFPDLHSELNLSSLELGDSALYFCASSHRTGQTEAFFGQGTRLTVV.

The V gene is TRBV11-2, the J gene TRBJ2-5, with 7 positions matching TRBD2. Germline values: CDR1 SGHAT, CDR2 FQNNGV. The CDR3 totals 17 residues. V lost 1 base and J lost 5; bases outside the gene matches: 13. The CDR3 loop reads CASSLGVSGGSYETQYF. DNA for the CDR3: TGTGCCAGCAGCTTAGGTGTTTCCGGGGGGAGTTACGAGACCCAGTACTTC.

The chain couples TRBV7-8 to TRBJ2-2, with TRBD2 matching over 10 bases. J was trimmed by 7 bases and V by 5 bases; bases with no gene match: 4. Germline V lookup: CDR1 SGHVS, CDR2 FQNEAQ. CDR3 length: 14 amino acids. As DNA, the CDR3 is TGTGCCAGCAGCCCCTGGACTAGCGGCGGGGAGCTGTTTTTT. The encoded protein is CASSPWTSGGELFF.

The J gene is TRBJ1-1, the V gene TRBV5-4; D unresolved. V gave up 4 bases and J gave up 2 bases, with 12 bases separating them. This CDR3 is 14 amino acids long. CDR1 is SGHNT, CDR2 YYREEE, per germline (reference sequence). CDR3 DNA: TGTGCCAGCAGCCAACCTCGGGGAAACACTGAAGCTTTCTTT. This codes for CASSQPRGNTEAFF.

The rearrangement joins TRBV27 to TRBJ1-1; weak D call: TRBD1 (5 bases). The V and J ends lost 3 bases and 0 bases respectively, with 14 bases between them. The CDR3 totals 16 residues. Germline lookup yields CDR1 MNHEY and CDR2 SMNVEV (reference sequence). The CDR3 here is CASSFSGQGVNTEAFF. DNA of the CDR3: TGTGCCAGCAGTTTTTCGGGCCAAGGGGTGAACACTGAAGCTTTCTTT.

This chain links TRBV4-2 with TRBJ2-7; 8 bases align to TRBD2. CDR3 size: 16 residues. Looked up from germline, CDR1 is LGHNA and CDR2 is YNFKEQ. V lost 1 base, J lost 2 bases, and 7 bases stayed unmatched. In DNA form, the CDR3 reads TGTGCCAGCAGCCAAGGCTTAGCGGGACTTACCTACGAGCAGTACTTC. Its protein is CASSQGLAGLTYEQYF.

J is TRBJ1-1 and V is TRBV6-5; 7 bases are a match to TRBD1. CDR1 MNHEY and CDR2 SVGAGI come from the germline V gene. J was trimmed by 5 bases and V by 4 bases; bases with no gene match: 4. CDR3 length: 13 residues. The CDR3: CASSWQGDTEAFF. The CDR3 coding sequence is TGTGCCAGCAGTTGGCAGGGGGATACTGAAGCTTTCTTT.

This chain connects TRBV18 to TRBJ1-5, with 11 bases lining up with TRBD1. Losses at the gene ends were 4 bases for V and 6 bases for J; bases not matched to a gene: 2. The CDR3 spans 14 residues. Germline CDR1 reads KGHSH; CDR2 reads LQKENI. CDR3 DNA sequence: TGTGCCAGCTCACAGGACAGGGGGCCTCAGCCCCAGCATTTT. Amino acids: CASSQDRGPQPQHF.